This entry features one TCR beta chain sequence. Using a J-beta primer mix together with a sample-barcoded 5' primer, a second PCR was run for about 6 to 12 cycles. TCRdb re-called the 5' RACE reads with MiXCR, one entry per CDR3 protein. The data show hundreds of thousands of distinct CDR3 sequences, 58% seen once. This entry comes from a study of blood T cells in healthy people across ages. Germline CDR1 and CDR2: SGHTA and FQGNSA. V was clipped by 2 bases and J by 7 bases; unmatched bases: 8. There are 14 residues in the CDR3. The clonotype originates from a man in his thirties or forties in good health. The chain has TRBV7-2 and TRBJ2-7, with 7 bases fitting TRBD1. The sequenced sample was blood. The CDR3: CASSLSGQLREQYF. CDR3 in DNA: TGTGCCAGCAGCTTATCGGGACAGCTTAGAGAGCAGTACTTC.